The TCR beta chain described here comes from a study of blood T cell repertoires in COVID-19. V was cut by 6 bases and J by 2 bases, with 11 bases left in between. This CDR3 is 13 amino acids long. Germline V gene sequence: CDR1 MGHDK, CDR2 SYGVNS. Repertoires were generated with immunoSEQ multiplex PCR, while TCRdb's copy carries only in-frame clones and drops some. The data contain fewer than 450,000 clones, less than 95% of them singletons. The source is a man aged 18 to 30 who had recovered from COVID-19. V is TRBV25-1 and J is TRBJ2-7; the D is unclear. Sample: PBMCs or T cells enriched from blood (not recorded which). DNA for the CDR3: TGTGCCAGCAGCCACATGCGGCCCTACGAGCAGTACTTC. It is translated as CASSHMRPYEQYF.